The rows below give T cell receptor beta chains drawn from one sample of a study of T cell responses to AZD1222 COVID-19 vaccine. Clones were sequenced by immunoSEQ multiplex PCR, and TCRdb holds only the in-frame ones, with some missing. Of some 180,000 clones detected, 85% to 95% appear once; the ten largest clones hold approximately 1.9%. The sample in question was peripheral blood, obtained 28 days after the second AZD1222 dose. Receptor source: an adult who received the AZD1222 COVID-19 vaccine. Both conserved end residues are part of each CDR3. Fields, in order: D gene, J gene, clone size, V gene, CDR3 DNA, CDR3 protein. The D gene is left open where the match is weak. Size is stated for part of the rows, as once, few or many counts, or as a class when the clone is expanded.

>NA|TRBJ1-1|NA|TRBV14
TGTGCCAGCAGCCAAGTCGGCAGGGCGGACACTGAAGCTTTCTTT
CASSQVGRADTEAFF
>NA|TRBJ1-2|NA|TRBV7-2
TGTGCCAGCAGCTCTTCCTACGGCGGCTACACCTTC
CASSSSYGGYTF
>TRBD1|TRBJ1-2|NA|TRBV7-9
TGTGCCAGCAGCTTAGGAGGGGGCCTAGCTAACTATGGCTACACCTTC
CASSLGGGLANYGYTF
>TRBD2|TRBJ2-5|once|TRBV28
TGTGCCAGCAGTTCCTTAGCGGGAGGGTCAGAGACCCAGTACTTC
CASSSLAGGSETQYF
>NA|TRBJ2-7|once|TRBV3-1/TRBV3-2
TGTGCCAGCAGCCAACTTGAATCCTACGAGCAGTACTTC
CASSQLESYEQYF
>NA|TRBJ2-5|NA|TRBV21-1
TGTGCCAGCAGTAAGAAAGGGGTTGAGACCCAGTACTTC
CASSKKGVETQYF
>NA|TRBJ2-2|NA|TRBV9
TGTGCCAGCAGCGTATGGCGGGGGAACACCGGGGAGCTGTTTTTT
CASSVWRGNTGELFF
>NA|TRBJ1-1|NA|TRBV7-8
TGTGCCAGCAGCTTCCCGGGACCTGAAGCTTTCTTT
CASSFPGPEAFF
>NA|TRBJ2-1|once|TRBV5-1
TGCGCCAGCAGCTTGGGGACTACAACCTACAATGAGCAGTTCTTC
CASSLGTTTYNEQFF
>NA|TRBJ2-7|NA|TRBV2
TGTGCCAGCAGTGGGGGGCCGGGACGGGACTCCTACGAGCAGTACTTC
CASSGGPGRDSYEQYF
>NA|TRBJ2-7|NA|TRBV7-9
TGTGCCAGCAGCTTAGCTGGGGACGGCTACGAGCAGTACTTC
CASSLAGDGYEQYF
>TRBD1|TRBJ2-2|once|TRBV9
TGTGCCAGCAGCGCCTCGACAGGGGGCCTCGACACCGGGGAGCTGTTTTTT
CASSASTGGLDTGELFF
>TRBD1|TRBJ2-5|NA|TRBV29-1
TGCAGCGTTGGACAGGGGGCAGAGACCCAGTACTTC
CSVGQGAETQYF
>TRBD1|TRBJ1-6|once|TRBV5-1
TGCGCCAGCAGCTTGGAGACAGGGAATTCACCCCTCCACTTT
CASSLETGNSPLHF
>TRBD2|TRBJ2-5|NA|TRBV4-3
TGCGCCAGCAGCCAAGGCAACCAATGGGAGGACTCTCTAGCGGGGGGACAAACCCAGTACTTC
CASSQGNQWEDSLAGGQTQYF
>NA|TRBJ2-3|NA|TRBV9
TGTGCCAGCAGCGTAGACCAGGACACAGATACGCAGTATTTT
CASSVDQDTDTQYF
>TRBD1|TRBJ1-6|NA|TRBV2
TGTGCCAGCCGCGACAGGGGGGCTTATAATTCACCCCTCCACTTT
CASRDRGAYNSPLHF
>TRBD1|TRBJ1-4|NA|TRBV7-8
TGTGCCAGCAGCTTCCAGGACAGGGGGGAAAAACTGTTTTTT
CASSFQDRGEKLFF
>TRBD1|TRBJ1-6|NA|TRBV11-2
TGTGCCAGCAGCTTTACCGGGACAGGGGATTCACCCCTCCACTTT
CASSFTGTGDSPLHF
>TRBD1|TRBJ2-2|NA|TRBV7-2
TGTGCCAGCAGCTCCCCTGGACAGGGGGGACCCGGGGAGCTGTTTTTT
CASSSPGQGGPGELFF
>NA|TRBJ1-1|NA|TRBV6-5
TGTGCCAGCAGTTACACTGTGAACACTGAAGCTTTCTTT
CASSYTVNTEAFF
>TRBD1|TRBJ2-2|NA|TRBV6-1
TGTGCCAGCAGTGGTGGCAGGGGGCAGACCACCGGGGAGCTGTTTTTT
CASSGGRGQTTGELFF
>NA|TRBJ2-1|NA|TRBV7-9
TGTGCCAGCAGCGAGGTGGGTAGCGAGAATGAGCAGTTCTTC
CASSEVGSENEQFF
>NA|TRBJ1-1|NA|TRBV3-1/TRBV3-2
TGTGCCAGCAGCCAAACGGGGCAGGGGATATCTGAAGCTTTCTTT
CASSQTGQGISEAFF
>TRBD2|TRBJ2-3|NA|TRBV4-3
TGCGCCAGCAGCCCTGGGACTAGCGTGGCCCCCCCGGATACGCAGTATTTT
CASSPGTSVAPPDTQYF
>TRBD1|TRBJ1-2|once|TRBV2
TGTGCCAGCAGTGAGACAGGGGGCCCCCTCTATGGCTACACCTTC
CASSETGGPLYGYTF
>TRBD1|TRBJ1-1|few|TRBV6-5
TGTGCCAGCAGTCTGGGACAGGGGTACGCTGAAGCTTTCTTT
CASSLGQGYAEAFF
>NA|TRBJ1-2|NA|TRBV6-6
TGTGCCAGCAGTTACTCGAATCCGCCGAACTATGGCTACACCTTC
CASSYSNPPNYGYTF
>NA|TRBJ2-4|NA|TRBV30
TGTGCCTGGAGTCCGGGTAGGGACATTCAGTACTTC
CAWSPGRDIQYF
>NA|TRBJ1-3|once|TRBV24-1
TGTGCCACCAGTGATAGGGGGGGCACATCTGGAAACACCATATATTTT
CATSDRGGTSGNTIYF
>TRBD1|TRBJ2-1|once|TRBV19
TGTGCCAGTAGTATCGCGGGACAGGGGAACAATGAGCAGTTCTTC
CASSIAGQGNNEQFF
>TRBD1|TRBJ1-6|NA|TRBV19
TGTGCCAGTAGTATGACAGGGGGCGAATCACCCCTCCACTTT
CASSMTGGESPLHF
>TRBD1|TRBJ1-5|NA|TRBV27
TGTGCCAGCAGTAAAACAGGGGATCAGCCCCAGCATTTT
CASSKTGDQPQHF
>NA|TRBJ1-4|NA|TRBV7-2
TGTGCCAGCAGCGCAACGGGTCCCGGTAATGAAAAACTGTTTTTT
CASSATGPGNEKLFF
>TRBD1|TRBJ2-3|NA|TRBV3-1/TRBV3-2
TGTGCCTGCGGGACAGGGAGCACAGATACGCAGTATTTT
CACGTGSTDTQYF
>NA|TRBJ1-5|NA|TRBV19
TGTGCCAGTAGTATGGACATCTATAGCAATCAGCCCCAGCATTTT
CASSMDIYSNQPQHF
>TRBD1|TRBJ2-2|NA|TRBV7-7
TGTGCCAGCAGCTTAATAGGACAGGGGGCCGGGGAGCTGTTTTTT
CASSLIGQGAGELFF
>NA|TRBJ1-2|NA|TRBV28
TGTGCCAGCAGTCTAAAGGGGTATGGCTACACCTTC
CASSLKGYGYTF
>NA|TRBJ1-2|NA|TRBV2
TGTGCCAGCAGTCCCACCCGGGGGGAAGGCTACACCTTC
CASSPTRGEGYTF
>NA|TRBJ2-2|NA|TRBV21-1
TGTGCCAGCAGCAAAGGGGTCCGGGACCACACCGGGGAGCTGTTTTTT
CASSKGVRDHTGELFF